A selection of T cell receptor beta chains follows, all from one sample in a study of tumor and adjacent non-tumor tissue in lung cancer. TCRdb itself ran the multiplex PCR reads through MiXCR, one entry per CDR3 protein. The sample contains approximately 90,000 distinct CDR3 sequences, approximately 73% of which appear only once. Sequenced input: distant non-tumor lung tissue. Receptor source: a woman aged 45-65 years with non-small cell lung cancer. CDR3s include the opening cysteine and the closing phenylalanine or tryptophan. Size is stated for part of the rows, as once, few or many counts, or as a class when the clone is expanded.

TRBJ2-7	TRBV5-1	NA	CASNREGVTSSNKQYF
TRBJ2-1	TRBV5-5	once	CASSWAGVAYNKQFF
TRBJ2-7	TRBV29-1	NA	CSVVEKGRTYEQYF
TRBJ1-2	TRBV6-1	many	CASSGRGFDYGYTF
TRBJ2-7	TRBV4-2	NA	CASSQTGVFDEQYF
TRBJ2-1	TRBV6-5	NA	CASCYSMAGQGRNERFF
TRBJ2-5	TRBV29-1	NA	CSVDDPRQAPLEIQYF
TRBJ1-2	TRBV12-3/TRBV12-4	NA	CASSSLQGRHTYGYTF
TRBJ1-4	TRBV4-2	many	CASSRDGSEKLFF
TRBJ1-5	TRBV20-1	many	CSAMDSFNQPQHF
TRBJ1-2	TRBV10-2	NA	CATSEDRGDAGRYTF
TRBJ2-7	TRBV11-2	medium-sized	CASSSTSLAGREQYF
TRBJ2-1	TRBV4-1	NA	CASSQVGGVIGGNGQFF
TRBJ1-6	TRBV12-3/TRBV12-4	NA	CASSLKRDSTLHF
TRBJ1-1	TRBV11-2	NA	CATSLEPGANIEAFF
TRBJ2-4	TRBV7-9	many	CASSTPGQQNIQYF
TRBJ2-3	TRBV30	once	CDWSIGGRTDAQYF
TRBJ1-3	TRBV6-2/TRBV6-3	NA	CASSYKEETGNTIYF
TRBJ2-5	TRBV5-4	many	CASSQQETQYF
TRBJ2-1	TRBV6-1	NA	CASRRKVVNEQFF
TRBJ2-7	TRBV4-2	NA	CASGQEPSGSYEQYF
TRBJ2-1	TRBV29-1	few	CSVSRATNDEQFF
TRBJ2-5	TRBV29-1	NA	CIVVATGEETQYF
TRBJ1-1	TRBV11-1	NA	CASGLLRDTEAFF
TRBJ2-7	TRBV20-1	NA	CSVRAPEVDHEQYF
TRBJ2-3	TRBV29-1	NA	CSRSDSGDTRYF
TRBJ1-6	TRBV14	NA	CASSQDPRGCLNSPLHF
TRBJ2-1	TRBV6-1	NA	CASSKSLGGPNNGQFF
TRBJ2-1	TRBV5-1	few	CASNWREGLPDNEQFF
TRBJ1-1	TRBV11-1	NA	CASSLQSQGKGEAFF
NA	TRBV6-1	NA	CASSEGGFYEQFF
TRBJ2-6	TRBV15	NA	CATSRARMGANVLTF
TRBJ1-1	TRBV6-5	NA	CASSLRVNTDAFF
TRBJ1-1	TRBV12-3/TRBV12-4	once	CTSSVSGRFMNTEAFF
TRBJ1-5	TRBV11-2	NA	CAGRLSGGIDQPHYF
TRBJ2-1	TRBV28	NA	CASSSPAGIPHNVQFF
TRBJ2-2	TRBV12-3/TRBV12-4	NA	CASNWTSGSTGELFF
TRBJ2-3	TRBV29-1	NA	CSVEALAGGTDKQYF
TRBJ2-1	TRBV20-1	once	CNARDSGGGDEQFF
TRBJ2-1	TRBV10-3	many	CAISDRGGERFGEQFF
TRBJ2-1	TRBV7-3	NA	CASSLVPSGTSYNEHFF
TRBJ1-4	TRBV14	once	CVSSQDRAERKLFF
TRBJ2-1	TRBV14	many	CASSPRQGRTSPSSYNEQFF
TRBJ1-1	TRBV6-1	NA	CASSWTGKTEAFF
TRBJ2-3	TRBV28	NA	CVSRTDRIKDTQYF
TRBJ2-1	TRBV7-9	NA	CASSLGLLGDEQFF
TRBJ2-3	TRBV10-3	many	CAISGSTDTQYF
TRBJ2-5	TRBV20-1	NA	CSVPRATSGEPGTQYF